Here is one T cell receptor beta chain with its context. In the authors' workflow: Amplification from reference gene primers served as the basis for estimated nucleated cell counts. This table comes from immunoSEQ multiplex PCR, and its TCRdb copy is limited to in-frame clones, with some not included. The V and J calls and clone size come from that table; D and trimming were worked out from the DNA. The table records around 300,000 clones, just under 85% of them present only once. This entry comes from a study of blood T cell repertoires in COVID-19. The wider study: The United States, Italy and Spain supplied acute and convalescent COVID-19 samples. PBMCs, B-cell-depleted T cells, or T cells were the source of the cDNA or gDNA that made up the material.

Trimming left V 4 bases short and J 4 bases short, with 7 bases between. Germline V gene sequence: CDR1 SGHDT, CDR2 YYEEEE. This CDR3 region has 12 residues. This sequence joins TRBV5-6 and TRBJ2-3; a weak D match, TRBD2 (5 bases). This clonotype originated in a woman aged 50 to 65 with active or convalescent COVID-19. The sequencing input was peripheral blood. The CDR3 DNA reads TGTGCCAGCAGCCCTAGCCCAGATACGCAGTATTTT. This encodes CASSPSPDTQYF.